Detailed here is one TCR beta chain. Study processing details: From reference gene primer amplification, estimates of nucleated cell counts were derived. Profiled with immunoSEQ multiplex PCR; TCRdb holds only in-frame clones, not every one. Clonal size and the V and J genes are those of that table, whereas D and trimming came from the DNA. The sample records some 150,000 clones, under 90% being singletons. The ends were cut back, 5 bases at V and 7 bases at J, with 12 bases in the middle. CDR1 is MNHNY and CDR2 is SVGAGI in the germline V gene (reference sequence). The CDR3 runs to 14 residues. The data were taken from a study of blood T cell repertoires in COVID-19. In the study overall: The samples span acute and convalescent COVID-19 from the United States, Italy and Spain. T cells, B-cell-depleted T cells, or PBMCs provided the cDNA or gDNA that served as material.

The sequence was collected from a human donor in a cohort sampled during active COVID-19. The chain has TRBV6-6 and TRBJ1-6, with a tentative D call TRBD1 (6 bases). The sample was peripheral blood. The DNA for the CDR3 is TGTGCCAGCAGTCCTACAGGGCCGAATTCACCCCTCCACTTT. It encodes CASSPTGPNSPLHF.